The 21 T cell receptor beta chains listed next were all sequenced from one sample in a study of T-cell reconstitution after alpha-beta-depleted transplantation in children. A TCRbeta library incorporating unique molecular identifiers was prepared. One entry per CDR3 protein, called by TCRdb with MiXCR from the PCR reads. This table holds about 540,000 distinct CDR3 sequences, about 17% found once. Sequencing was performed on PBMCs from the stem cell graft donor, taken from the stem cell graft. The receptors were sampled from a human donor who donated a stem cell graft to a child with acute lymphoblastic leukemia.

This clonotype was detected a few times. This chain joins TRBV5-1 and TRBJ2-7; D is uncertain. V dropped 0 bases and J dropped 4 bases, with 20 bases sitting between them. In germline, CDR1 is SGHRS, CDR2 YFSETQ. The CDR3 is 17 residues long. CDR3 sequence: CASSLVSPVDPRYEQYF. The CDR3 coding sequence is TGCGCCAGCAGCTTGGTTTCACCCGTAGATCCCCGGTACGAGCAGTACTTC.

The J gene is TRBJ2-1, the V gene TRBV5-1, with D hard to call. With 4 bases removed from V and 0 bases from J, the gap between germline ends came to 17 bases. This CDR3 has 17 amino acids. Germline V gene sequence: CDR1 SGHRS, CDR2 YFSETQ. This CDR3 reads CASSHTRAVGSYNEQFF. The CDR3 DNA reads TGCGCCAGCAGCCACACACGGGCCGTCGGCTCCTACAATGAGCAGTTCTTC. Full variable domain (missing parts from reference TRBV5-1 and TRBJ2-1): KAGVTQTPRYLIKTRGQQVTLSCSPISGHRSVSWYQQTPGQGLQFLFEYFSETQRNKGNFPGRFSGRQFSNSRSEMNVSTLELGDSALYLCASSHTRAVGSYNEQFFGPGTRLTVL.

The chain employs TRBV4-1 and TRBJ2-1; D is possibly TRBD1 (5 bases). Germline CDR1 is MGHRA and CDR2 is YSYEKL. This CDR3 spans 15 amino acids. Trimming removed 1 base from V and 7 bases from J, with 14 bases in between. The CDR3, as DNA: TGCGCCAGCAGCCAAGGGGCAGGGTTTGGTAATGAGCAGTTCTTC. This codes for CASSQGAGFGNEQFF.

This clonotype was picked up a small number of times. The gene calls are TRBV12-3 or TRBV12-4 and TRBJ2-1; D not certain. The CDR3 extends over 13 amino acids. V dropped 5 bases and J dropped 6 bases, with 11 bases sitting between them. CDR3 DNA: TGTGCCAGCAGTCTTACTACCACCAATGAGCAGTTCTTC. The encoded protein is CASSLTTTNEQFF.

V gene TRBV2 combines with J gene TRBJ2-2; TRBD2 agrees at 10 bases. The germline CDR1 and CDR2 sequences are SNHLY and FYNNEI. The CDR3 length is 15 residues. Trimming removed 8 bases from V and 5 bases from J; junction bases left unmatched: 8. CDR3 residues: CASASGRAGTGELFF. CDR3 coding DNA: TGTGCCAGCGCGAGCGGGAGGGCCGGAACCGGGGAGCTGTTTTTT.

This clonotype was picked up a small number of times. This chain connects TRBV29-1 to TRBJ1-5; tentatively, D is TRBD1 (5 bases). Trimming took 0 bases from V and 4 from J, leaving 7 bases between them. This CDR3 is built from 13 residues. Germline values: CDR1 SQVTM, CDR2 ANQGSEA. The chain's CDR3 is CSVEEGGNQPQHF. For the CDR3, the DNA is TGCAGCGTTGAAGAGGGGGGGAATCAGCCCCAGCATTTT.

The table lists this clonotype with a few counts. The rearrangement joins TRBV10-3 to TRBJ2-1; 10 nucleotides line up with TRBD1. Germline V lookup: CDR1 ENHRY, CDR2 SYGVKD. V lost 10 bases, J lost 6 bases, and 6 bases stayed unmatched. This CDR3 comprises 13 residues. The CDR3 DNA reads TGTGCCACCGGACAGGGGGATGGCAATGAGCAGTTCTTC. This gives the protein CATGQGDGNEQFF.

V gene TRBV19 combines with J gene TRBJ2-5; 12 bases map to TRBD2. CDR3 length: 15 amino acids. The V segment lost 5 bases and the J segment 5 bases; nucleotides outside the gene matches: 6. Germline V gives CDR1 LNHDA, CDR2 SQIVND (reference sequence). The CDR3 DNA follows: TGTGCCAGTAGTCCCAGACTAGCGGGAGCGGAGACCCAGTACTTC. Its translation is CASSPRLAGAETQYF.

This rearrangement joins TRBV29-1 to TRBJ1-1; D gene ambiguous. V was trimmed by 7 bases and J by 5 bases, leaving 17 bases between them. Germline lookup yields CDR1 SQVTM and CDR2 ANQGSEA. This CDR3 is built from 13 residues. CDR3 sequence (DNA): TGCAGCGCCAAGGACGGTGGGAGGACTGAAGCTTTCTTT. Its protein product is CSAKDGGRTEAFF.

The chain uses TRBV7-2 and TRBJ1-4; no clear D. The CDR3 runs 13 residues. Per the germline V gene, CDR1 is SGHTA and CDR2 is FQGNSA. The V gene lost 6 bases and the J gene lost 8 bases, with 13 bases spanning the gap. The DNA for the CDR3 is TGTGCCAGCAGTGTACGGGTGTCCGAAAAACTGTTTTTT. This encodes CASSVRVSEKLFF. Full variable domain (remainder filled in from reference TRBV7-2 and TRBJ1-4): GAGVSQSPSNKVTEKGKDVELRCDPISGHTALYWYRQSLGQGLEFLIYFQGNSAPDKSGLPSDRFSAERTGGSVSTLTIQRTQQEDSAVYLCASSVRVSEKLFFGSGTQLSVL.

Here the CDR3 DNA reads TGCGCCAGCAGCCAAAGCAGTGGGGAGACCCAGTACTTC. Translating gives CASSQSSGETQYF. V gene TRBV4-1 combines with J gene TRBJ2-5, with D hard to call. The V gene lost 2 bases and the J gene lost 5 bases, with 9 bases spanning the gap. Germline loops: CDR1 MGHRA, CDR2 YSYEKL. This CDR3 has 13 amino acids.

The V gene is TRBV6-5, the J gene TRBJ1-2; 7 bases align to TRBD1. V lost 0 bases, J lost 2 bases, and 0 bases stayed unmatched. The length of the CDR3 is 14 residues. CDR1 and CDR2 from the germline V gene are MNHEY and SVGAGI. The CDR3 bases are TGTGCCAGCAGTTACTCGGGACAGAACTATGGCTACACCTTC. Translating gives CASSYSGQNYGYTF.

This clonotype has just a few counts. The CDR3 loop reads CASSHLYNEQFF. The CDR3 DNA reads TGTGCCAGCAGCCACCTATACAATGAGCAGTTCTTC. The chain couples TRBV3-1 to TRBJ2-1; D unclear. Germline V gene sequence: CDR1 LGHDT, CDR2 YNNKEL (reference sequence). Trimming pared 3 bases from V and 4 bases from J, leaving 4 bases between. The CDR3 runs to 12 residues.

The V gene is TRBV5-1, the J gene TRBJ1-2, with D maybe TRBD1 (5 bases). The V gene lost 4 bases and the J gene lost 5 bases, with 12 bases spanning the gap. The CDR3 covers 13 residues. CDR1 and CDR2 (germline): SGHRS, YFSETQ. DNA for the CDR3: TGCGCCAGCAGCCCCCCCGGGGCATATGGCTACACCTTC. Translating it yields CASSPPGAYGYTF.

V usage is TRBV15 and J usage is TRBJ2-3; 7 nucleotides line up with TRBD2. Germline V gene sequence: CDR1 LNHNV, CDR2 YYDKDF (reference sequence). This CDR3 region has 15 residues. With 4 bases clipped from V and 0 bases from J, the junction kept 4 bases outside the gene matches. Written as DNA, the CDR3 is TGTGCCACCAGCAACCTAGCGGCTAGCACAGATACGCAGTATTTT. This gives the protein CATSNLAASTDTQYF. Filled out from reference TRBV15 and TRBJ2-3, the complete variable domain reads DAMVIQNPRYQVTQFGKPVTLSCSQTLNHNVMYWYQQKSSQAPKLLFHYYDKDFNNEADTPDNFQSRRPNTSFCFLDIRSPGLGDTAMYLCATSNLAASTDTQYFGPGTRLTVL.

This chain connects TRBV12-3 or TRBV12-4 to TRBJ2-1; D gene ambiguous. The CDR3 runs to 13 residues. The V end lost 2 bases, the J end lost 0 bases, and 2 bases lay between the germline ends. The chain's CDR3 is CASSLRSYNEQFF. The CDR3, as DNA: TGTGCCAGCAGTTTACGCTCCTACAATGAGCAGTTCTTC.

This clonotype was seen a single time. This rearrangement joins TRBV20-1 to TRBJ2-5; perhaps TRBD1 as D (5 bases). CDR3 length: 13 residues. V was trimmed by 0 bases and J by 3 bases, leaving 8 bases between them. Germline-derived CDR1 and CDR2 are DFQATT and SNEGSKA (reference sequence). The CDR3 DNA sequence: TGCAGTGCTAGAGATGGCAGGGAAGAGACCCAGTACTTC. It codes for CSARDGREETQYF.

The gene calls are TRBV29-1 and TRBJ2-3; 13 bases agree with TRBD2. With 8 bases clipped from V and 2 bases from J, the junction kept 4 bases outside the gene matches. Germline loops: CDR1 SQVTM, CDR2 ANQGSEA. The CDR3 has 14 amino acids. CDR3 sequence: CSTGLAGATDTQYF. In DNA, the CDR3 is TGCAGCACCGGACTAGCGGGGGCCACAGATACGCAGTATTTT.

This clonotype was recorded a few times. This chain connects TRBV5-1 to TRBJ2-3, with D hard to call. V lost 0 bases and J 6 bases, leaving 8 bases between the germline ends. CDR3 length: 13 amino acids. Germline CDR1 SGHRS, CDR2 YFSETQ. The CDR3 DNA reads as TGCGCCAGCAGCTTGGAGCTCCCTGATACGCAGTATTTT. Translation gives CASSLELPDTQYF.

This clonotype showed up just a few times. The J gene is TRBJ2-5, the V gene TRBV9, with D possibly called TRBD1 or TRBD2 (5 bases each). V was pared by 4 bases and J by 4 bases, with 17 bases between. CDR1 and CDR2 from the germline V gene are SGDLS and YYNGEE. The CDR3 has 15 residues. The CDR3 reads CASSIHGTKGETQYF. CDR3 in DNA: TGTGCCAGCAGCATCCACGGGACGAAAGGAGAGACCCAGTACTTC.

J is TRBJ2-1 and V is TRBV3-1, with TRBD2 matching over 11 bases. There are 19 residues in the CDR3. Germline assignment: CDR1 LGHDT and CDR2 YNNKEL (reference sequence). J gave up 5 bases and V 0 bases, and 12 bases lay outside the gene matches. The CDR3 DNA sequence: TGTGCCAGCAGCCAAGAAGTAGGCCTAGCGGGAGGAGCCCACAATGAGCAGTTCTTC. Residues: CASSQEVGLAGGAHNEQFF.